Listed below are T cell receptor beta chains from one sample, sequenced in a study of blood T cells in healthy people across ages. TCRdb passed the 5' RACE reads through MiXCR, listing each CDR3 protein once. Of over 950,000 distinct CDR3 sequences in the sample, around two fifths are singletons; the top ten hold 13%. Sequenced sample: blood. These receptors were taken from a man younger than 30 in good health. CDR3s include the opening cysteine and the closing phenylalanine or tryptophan. A D gene is named only where the DNA matches it firmly. Expanded clones are given a class, and other clones once, few, many or no size at all.

j_call: TRBJ2-3
v_call: TRBV7-3
d_call: TRBD2
clone_size: few
cdr3_aa: CASSSTGGYETDTQYF
cdr3_nt: TGTGCCAGCAGCTCAACGGGGGGGTATGAAACAGATACGCAGTATTTT

j_call: TRBJ2-1
v_call: TRBV3-1
d_call: -
clone_size: once
cdr3_aa: CASTPGGHQGYNEQFF
cdr3_nt: TGTGCCAGCACCCCTGGGGGGCATCAAGGATACAATGAGCAGTTCTTC

j_call: TRBJ2-3
v_call: TRBV28
d_call: TRBD2
clone_size: few
cdr3_aa: CASTLLAGETDTQYF
cdr3_nt: TGTGCCAGCACCCTACTAGCGGGGGAGACAGATACGCAGTATTTT

j_call: TRBJ1-2
v_call: TRBV10-3
d_call: -
clone_size: -
cdr3_aa: CAISEAVAGYGYTF
cdr3_nt: TGTGCCATCAGTGAGGCGGTGGCAGGGTACGGCTACACCTTC

j_call: TRBJ2-1
v_call: TRBV6-6
d_call: -
clone_size: once
cdr3_aa: CASTGGRTHRGETQFF
cdr3_nt: TGTGCCAGCACCGGAGGACGGACACATCGCGGGGAGACCCAGTTCTTC

j_call: TRBJ1-4
v_call: TRBV9
d_call: TRBD1
clone_size: few
cdr3_aa: CASSVSDRYIEKLFF
cdr3_nt: TGTGCCAGCAGCGTATCGGACAGGTACATTGAAAAACTGTTTTTT

j_call: TRBJ2-2
v_call: TRBV27
d_call: -
clone_size: -
cdr3_aa: CASSWGAQGESSGELFF
cdr3_nt: TGTGCCAGCAGTTGGGGGGCGCAGGGGGAGAGTTCCGGGGAGCTGTTTTTT

j_call: TRBJ2-5
v_call: TRBV12-3/TRBV12-4
d_call: -
clone_size: few
cdr3_aa: CASSFHGQETQYF
cdr3_nt: TGTGCCAGCAGTTTTCATGGCCAAGAGACCCAGTACTTC

j_call: TRBJ2-1
v_call: TRBV24-1
d_call: -
clone_size: few
cdr3_aa: CATSDNREISNEQFF
cdr3_nt: TGTGCCACCAGTGACAACCGGGAAATAAGCAATGAGCAGTTCTTC

j_call: TRBJ2-1
v_call: TRBV19
d_call: TRBD1
clone_size: -
cdr3_aa: CASSPRDRGLNEQFF
cdr3_nt: TGTGCCAGTAGTCCCCGGGACAGGGGCTTGAATGAGCAGTTCTTC

j_call: TRBJ1-1
v_call: TRBV7-9
d_call: -
clone_size: -
cdr3_aa: CASSPYIGNTEAFF
cdr3_nt: TGTGCCAGCAGCCCCTACATCGGGAACACTGAAGCTTTCTTT

j_call: TRBJ1-1
v_call: TRBV18
d_call: -
clone_size: -
cdr3_aa: CASSPRPTLMNTEAFF
cdr3_nt: TGTGCCAGCTCACCTAGACCGACACTGATGAACACTGAAGCTTTCTTT

j_call: TRBJ1-2
v_call: TRBV10-3
d_call: -
clone_size: -
cdr3_aa: CAANPGTEDNYGYTF
cdr3_nt: TGTGCCGCAAACCCAGGGACGGAGGACAACTATGGCTACACCTTC

j_call: TRBJ1-1
v_call: TRBV30
d_call: -
clone_size: -
cdr3_aa: CASPTPGSNTEAFF
cdr3_nt: TGTGCCTCGCCCACTCCAGGGTCGAACACTGAAGCTTTCTTT

j_call: TRBJ2-3
v_call: TRBV20-1
d_call: TRBD2
clone_size: -
cdr3_aa: CSAYPGLAVDTQYF
cdr3_nt: TGCAGTGCTTACCCGGGACTAGCGGTAGATACGCAGTATTTT

j_call: TRBJ1-2
v_call: TRBV12-3/TRBV12-4
d_call: -
clone_size: once
cdr3_aa: CASSYSGQSSALYGYTF
cdr3_nt: TGTGCCAGCAGTTATTCCGGACAGTCGTCGGCCCTCTATGGCTACACCTTC

j_call: TRBJ2-3
v_call: TRBV28
d_call: -
clone_size: -
cdr3_aa: CASSPIKGTSTDTQYF
cdr3_nt: TGTGCCAGCAGCCCAATTAAGGGGACTAGCACAGATACGCAGTATTTT

j_call: TRBJ1-1
v_call: TRBV4-1
d_call: TRBD1
clone_size: few
cdr3_aa: CASSQGQGENTEAFF
cdr3_nt: TGCGCCAGCAGCCAAGGACAGGGGGAGAACACTGAAGCTTTCTTT

j_call: TRBJ2-1
v_call: TRBV29-1
d_call: -
clone_size: -
cdr3_aa: CSERRADYNEQFF
cdr3_nt: TGCAGCGAAAGACGAGCGGACTACAATGAGCAGTTCTTC

j_call: TRBJ2-1
v_call: TRBV20-1
d_call: -
clone_size: -
cdr3_aa: CSASGTAGYNEQFF
cdr3_nt: TGCAGTGCTTCCGGGACAGCGGGCTACAATGAGCAGTTCTTC

j_call: TRBJ2-2
v_call: TRBV2
d_call: -
clone_size: -
cdr3_aa: CASSVTSGGPPTGELFF
cdr3_nt: TGTGCCAGCAGTGTAACCTCCGGGGGCCCTCCCACCGGGGAGCTGTTTTTT

j_call: TRBJ2-5
v_call: TRBV20-1
d_call: -
clone_size: -
cdr3_aa: CSARLYMRSETQYF
cdr3_nt: TGCAGTGCGCGACTCTACATGAGGTCCGAGACCCAGTACTTC

j_call: TRBJ1-4
v_call: TRBV2
d_call: TRBD1
clone_size: few
cdr3_aa: CASRDRVTNEKLFF
cdr3_nt: TGTGCCAGCAGGGACAGGGTAACCAATGAAAAACTGTTTTTT

j_call: TRBJ1-1
v_call: TRBV4-1
d_call: -
clone_size: few
cdr3_aa: CASSQGQREAFF
cdr3_nt: TGCGCCAGCAGCCAAGGTCAGCGTGAAGCTTTCTTT

j_call: TRBJ2-1
v_call: TRBV4-1
d_call: -
clone_size: -
cdr3_aa: CASSQVPRSGRNDEQFF
cdr3_nt: TGCGCCAGCAGCCAAGTTCCCCGGTCGGGGCGAAACGATGAGCAGTTCTTC

j_call: TRBJ1-1
v_call: TRBV9
d_call: -
clone_size: once
cdr3_aa: CASSVRTLRAFF
cdr3_nt: TGTGCCAGCAGCGTCAGAACCCTGAGAGCTTTCTTT

j_call: TRBJ2-3
v_call: TRBV7-2
d_call: -
clone_size: -
cdr3_aa: CAGSLESGSDTQYF
cdr3_nt: TGTGCCGGCAGCTTAGAATCCGGTTCAGATACGCAGTATTTT

j_call: TRBJ2-3
v_call: TRBV4-3
d_call: TRBD2
clone_size: -
cdr3_aa: CASSQRPGLAASTDTQYF
cdr3_nt: TGCGCCAGCAGCCAGCGACCGGGACTAGCGGCGAGCACAGATACGCAGTATTTT

j_call: TRBJ1-5
v_call: TRBV6-1
d_call: -
clone_size: -
cdr3_aa: CASSVEPSNQPQHF
cdr3_nt: TGTGCCAGCAGTGTAGAGCCTAGCAATCAGCCCCAGCATTTT

j_call: TRBJ2-1
v_call: TRBV20-1
d_call: -
clone_size: few
cdr3_aa: CSAPKTGPNEQFF
cdr3_nt: TGCAGTGCTCCAAAGACAGGTCCTAATGAGCAGTTCTTC

j_call: TRBJ2-5
v_call: TRBV6-1
d_call: TRBD2
clone_size: few
cdr3_aa: CASSEIFGTTQETQYF
cdr3_nt: TGTGCCAGCAGTGAAATCTTCGGGACTACACAAGAGACCCAGTACTTC

j_call: TRBJ1-1
v_call: TRBV12-3/TRBV12-4
d_call: -
clone_size: once
cdr3_aa: CASSRRRGNEAFF
cdr3_nt: TGTGCCAGCAGCCGGAGAAGGGGAAATGAAGCTTTCTTT

j_call: TRBJ2-3
v_call: TRBV20-1
d_call: -
clone_size: -
cdr3_aa: CSARTEPGRSYTQYF
cdr3_nt: TGCAGTGCTAGAACAGAACCGGGTAGATCATATACGCAGTATTTT